These 10 T cell receptor beta chains were sequenced from one sample in a study of Graves' ophthalmopathy and Graves' hyperthyroidism. Amplification targeted the TCR beta CDR3 regions, with RNA transcripts as the source material. Following a first-round RT-PCR that used HTBI primers, a second-round multiplex PCR was carried out. From the multiplex PCR reads, TCRdb called clonotypes with MiXCR, one entry per CDR3 protein. The sample contains 300,000 to 350,000 distinct CDR3 sequences, about 17% of which appear only once. Sequencing used peripheral blood. Source of these receptors: an adult man with Graves' ophthalmopathy.

This clonotype occurred many times. J is TRBJ2-5 and V is TRBV6-5; 7 nucleotides line up with TRBD1. The CDR3 is 14 amino acids. Germline V lookup: CDR1 MNHEY, CDR2 SVGAGI. Trimming took 6 bases from V and 5 from J; bases not matched to a gene: 9. CDR3 residues: CASSPTQGLETQYF. The CDR3 DNA follows: TGTGCCAGCAGCCCTACACAGGGGTTGGAGACCCAGTACTTC.

This clonotype has ten or more counts. The genes are TRBV5-1 and TRBJ2-7, with D possibly matching TRBD1 (6 bases). Per germline, CDR1 SGHRS and CDR2 YFSETQ. V shed 4 bases and J shed 2 bases, with 16 bases lying between them. This CDR3 comprises 15 residues. For the CDR3, the DNA is TGCGCCAGCAGCCCTTCCGGGACACTTACCTACGAGCAGTACTTC. This translates into CASSPSGTLTYEQYF.

J is TRBJ1-2 and V is TRBV19; TRBD1 aligns across 7 bases. Per germline, CDR1 LNHDA and CDR2 SQIVND (reference sequence). Trimming cost V 3 bases and J 8 bases; bases outside gene matches: 9. The CDR3 consists of 14 residues. The chain's CDR3 is CASSMGRGPRGYTF. The CDR3 DNA reads TGTGCCAGTAGTATGGGAAGGGGGCCTCGGGGCTACACCTTC.

This chain uses TRBV28 with TRBJ1-1; D is uncertain. Trimming removed 4 bases from V and 5 bases from J, with 11 bases in between. The CDR3 contains 13 residues. Germline lookup yields CDR1 MDHEN and CDR2 SYDVKM. CDR3 sequence: CASSSPSGTEAFF. The CDR3 region has the DNA TGTGCCAGCAGTTCTCCTTCTGGGACTGAAGCTTTCTTT.

Only a few counts were recorded for this clonotype. A much larger clone lies one base from this, so it may be a read error. The chain recombines TRBV11-2 with TRBJ2-5; tentatively, D is TRBD2 (5 bases). V was pared by 6 bases and J by 4 bases, with 12 bases between. Per germline, CDR1 SGHAT and CDR2 FQNNGV. The CDR3 length is 13 residues. The CDR3 DNA is TGTGCCAGCAGACGACGGGGTTCAGAGACCCAGTACTTC. This translates into CASRRRGSETQYF.

This clonotype was seen at least ten times. The chain recombines TRBV19 with TRBJ2-7; maybe TRBD2 (5 bases). V shed 3 bases and J shed 6 bases, with 21 bases lying between them. The CDR3 loop spans 16 amino acids. Germline CDR1 is LNHDA and CDR2 is SQIVND (reference sequence). Here the CDR3 DNA reads TGTGCCAGTAGTATGAGCAGCGGTGCCCTTGTAGGCGAGCAGTACTTC. Amino acid sequence: CASSMSSGALVGEQYF.

The J gene is TRBJ2-7, the V gene TRBV6-2 or TRBV6-3, with D uncertain. The germline V gene has CDR1 MNHEY and CDR2 SVGEGT. V was trimmed by 4 bases and J by 3 bases, leaving 10 bases between them. The CDR3 runs 13 residues. CDR3 DNA sequence: TGTGCCAGCAGTTGGCAGGTGAACTACGAGCAGTACTTC. Amino acid sequence: CASSWQVNYEQYF.

This clonotype was counted ten times or more. CDR3 in amino acids: CAIGLDNGNTIYF. CDR3 DNA sequence: TGTGCCATCGGTCTGGACAACGGAAACACCATATATTTT. This chain uses TRBV10-3 with TRBJ1-3; the D gene is possibly TRBD1 (5 bases). Trimming took off 8 bases at V and 4 bases at J, with 12 bases between the two ends. This CDR3 is 13 amino acids long. In germline, CDR1 is ENHRY, CDR2 SYGVKD.

This clonotype has a count of ten or more. This sequence joins TRBV6-1 and TRBJ1-5; 7 bases are shared with TRBD1. Per the germline V gene, CDR1 is MNHNS and CDR2 is SASEGT. With V trimmed by 6 bases and J by 0 bases, 5 bases remained unmatched. This CDR3 contains 15 residues. The CDR3 spells CASSQGTDSNQPQHF. The CDR3 coding sequence is TGTGCCAGCAGCCAGGGGACAGATAGCAATCAGCCCCAGCATTTT.

This clonotype was detected ten times or more. V gene TRBV7-3 combines with J gene TRBJ2-7, with 12 bases matching TRBD1. V was pared by 5 bases and J by 5 bases, with 7 bases of the junction left unmatched. CDR3 size: 15 residues. In germline, CDR1 is SGHTA, CDR2 FQGTGA. The DNA of the CDR3 is TGTGCCAGCAGCCCCTCCGGGACAGGGGGCGACGAGCAGTACTTC. As protein: CASSPSGTGGDEQYF.